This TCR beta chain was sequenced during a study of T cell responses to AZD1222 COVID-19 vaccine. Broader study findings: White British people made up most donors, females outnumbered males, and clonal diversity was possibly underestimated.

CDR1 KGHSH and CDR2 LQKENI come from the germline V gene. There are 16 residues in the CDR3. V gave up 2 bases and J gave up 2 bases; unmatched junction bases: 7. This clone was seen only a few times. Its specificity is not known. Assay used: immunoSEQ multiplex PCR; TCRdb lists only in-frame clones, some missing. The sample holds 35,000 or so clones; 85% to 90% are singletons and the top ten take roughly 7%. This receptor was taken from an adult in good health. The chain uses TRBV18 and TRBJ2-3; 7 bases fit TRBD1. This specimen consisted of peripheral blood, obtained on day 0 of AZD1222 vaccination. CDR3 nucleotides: TGTGCCAGCTCACCATTAGGGGGACAGCTCACAGATACGCAGTATTTT. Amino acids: CASSPLGGQLTDTQYF.